Presented here are 2 T cell receptor beta chains from one specimen sequenced in a study of read filtering for tumor transcriptome and immune sequencing (dated by TCRdb to the early 2020s). The sequencer listed for this sample is Illumina HiSeq 4000. The Immunoverse kit was used to build TCR libraries from roughly 370 ng RNA, with molecular barcoded adaptors covering alpha/delta and beta/gamma chains. TCRdb trimmed the raw reads at Q25, called clones with MiXCR and kept productive beta chains. Every distinct CDR3 protein forms one entry, paired with its most common genes and DNA. For this sample there are about 27,000 distinct CDR3 sequences; about 15% appear just once. Roughly 44% of the sample goes to the ten largest clones. The sequencing sample was made of a population of CD138-negative cells sorted from bone marrow. Taken with the paper, the label for cell subset or site translates to: bone marrow mononuclear cells depleted of CD138+ plasma/myeloma cells by negative magnetic selection. The receptors shown here come from a donor aged 40 or older with multiple myeloma.

Of note for this clonotype: A clone one base away is much larger, so this may be a read error. The CDR3 does not close with the conserved phenylalanine or tryptophan, likely indicating a read error. The chain links TRBV5-1 to TRBJ2-1, with D unclear. Germline CDR1 reads SGHRS; CDR2 reads YFSETQ. The V end lost 0 bases, the J end lost 3 bases, and 10 bases lay between the germline ends. The CDR3 length is 15 residues. In DNA form, the CDR3 reads TGCGCCAGCAGCTTGGATAAAGTCTTCTACAATGAGCAGTTCCTC. This encodes CASSLDKVFYNEQFL.

Remarks on this clonotype: A much more abundant neighbour one base away suggests this may be a read error. The CDR3 nucleotides read TGCAGCGTTGAAGGAGGGGCCTGGGAGACCCAGTACTTC. Translation gives CSVEGGAWETQYF. J is TRBJ2-5 and V is TRBV29-1, with D perhaps being TRBD1 or TRBD2 (5 bases each). Germline CDR1 and CDR2: SQVTM and ANQGSEA. V dropped 1 base and J dropped 5 bases, with 11 bases sitting between them. The CDR3 length is 13 residues.